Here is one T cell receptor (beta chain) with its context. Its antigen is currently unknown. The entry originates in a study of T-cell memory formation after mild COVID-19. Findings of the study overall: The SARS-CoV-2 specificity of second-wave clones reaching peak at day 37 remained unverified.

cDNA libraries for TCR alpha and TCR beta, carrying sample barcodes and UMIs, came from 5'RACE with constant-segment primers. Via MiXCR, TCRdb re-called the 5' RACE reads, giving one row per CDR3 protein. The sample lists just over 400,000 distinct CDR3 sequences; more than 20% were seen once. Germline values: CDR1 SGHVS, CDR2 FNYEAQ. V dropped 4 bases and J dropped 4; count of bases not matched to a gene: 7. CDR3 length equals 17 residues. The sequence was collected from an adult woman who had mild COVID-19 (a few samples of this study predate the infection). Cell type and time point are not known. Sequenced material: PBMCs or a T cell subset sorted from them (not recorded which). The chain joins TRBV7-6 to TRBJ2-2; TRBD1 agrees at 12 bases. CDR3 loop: CASSSGQGARGTGELFF. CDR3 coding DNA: TGTGCCAGCAGCTCGGGACAGGGGGCGCGGGGCACCGGGGAGCTGTTTTTT.